What follows are 28 T cell receptor beta chains derived from one specimen sequenced in a study of blood T cell repertoires in COVID-19 (dated by TCRdb to 2020 to 2022). Library construction relied on the immunoSEQ multiplex PCR assay. As stored in TCRdb, this immuneACCESS dataset retains in-frame rearrangements with V and J assigned. A fraction of the clones does not appear; measured against another copy, unresolved V genes explain less than half of the discrepancy, and the remainder lacks a known reason. This sample comprises 250,000 to 400,000 clones, roughly 88% of them detected only once. The top ten clonotypes cover less than 3.5% of the sample. The material sequenced was peripheral blood. Source of these receptors: a woman aged 30 to 39 with COVID-19, enrolled during active disease.

This chain uses TRBV9 with TRBJ2-6, with D tentatively TRBD2 (5 bases). The CDR3 sequence is 15 residues long. Per the germline V gene, CDR1 is SGDLS and CDR2 is YYNGEE. Trimming pared 2 bases from V and 3 bases from J, leaving 9 bases between. Written as DNA, the CDR3 is TGTGCCAGCAGCGTTCTAGGGAGTGGGGCCAACGTCCTGACTTTC. Its translation is CASSVLGSGANVLTF.

The rearrangement uses TRBV29-1 and TRBJ1-1; 11 bases align to TRBD1. Germline CDR1 and CDR2: SQVTM and ANQGSEA. With V trimmed by 6 bases and J by 6 bases, 9 bases remained unmatched. This CDR3 has 14 amino acids. The CDR3 is CSVPRWTGGPEAFF. The CDR3 DNA follows: TGCAGCGTCCCCAGGTGGACAGGGGGCCCTGAAGCTTTCTTT. Full variable domain (rest looked up from reference TRBV29-1 and TRBJ1-1): SAVISQKPSRDICQRGTSLTIQCQVDSQVTMMFWYRQQPGQSLTLIATANQGSEATYESGFVIDKFPISRPNLTFSTLTVSNMSPEDSSIYLCSVPRWTGGPEAFFGQGTRLTVV.

The chain uses TRBV7-3 and TRBJ2-1, with D uncertain. In germline, CDR1 is SGHTA, CDR2 FQGTGA. Trimming pared 2 bases from V and 7 bases from J, leaving 6 bases between. The CDR3 has 12 amino acids. This CDR3 reads CASSLPGNEQFF. The CDR3 bases are TGTGCCAGCAGCTTACCAGGAAATGAGCAGTTCTTC.

The V gene is TRBV18, the J gene TRBJ2-7, with TRBD1 matching over 8 bases. Trimming removed 2 bases from V and 6 bases from J; junction bases left unmatched: 6. The CDR3 consists of 14 residues. Germline V gene lookup returns CDR1 KGHSH and CDR2 LQKENI. The CDR3 protein is CASSPTGGFFEQYF. Written as DNA, the CDR3 is TGTGCCAGCTCACCAACAGGGGGTTTTTTCGAGCAGTACTTC.

The chain carries TRBV28 and TRBJ2-7; D is undetermined. The germline V and J ends were trimmed by 2 bases and 4 bases, with 9 bases remaining between them. Germline assignment: CDR1 MDHEN and CDR2 SYDVKM. The CDR3 covers 13 residues. In nucleotides, the CDR3 is TGTGCCAGCAGTTTACTATCAAGTTACGAGCAGTACTTC. This gives the protein CASSLLSSYEQYF.

This chain links TRBV10-2 with TRBJ2-7; D is perhaps TRBD1 (6 bases). V was clipped by 6 bases and J by 1 base, with 13 bases between them. The CDR3 contains 14 residues. The germline V gene has CDR1 WSHSY and CDR2 SAAADI. CDR3 residues: CASRPAGTSYEQYF. The DNA of the CDR3 is TGCGCCAGCAGGCCGGCCGGGACATCCTACGAGCAGTACTTC.

The gene calls are TRBV7-9 and TRBJ1-1, with a tentative D call TRBD1 (6 bases). The germline CDR1 and CDR2 sequences are SEHNR and FQNEAQ (reference sequence). The CDR3 has 13 residues. V was clipped by 5 bases and J by 5 bases, with 12 bases between them. The CDR3 DNA is TGTGCCAGCAGCCAACAGGGTCGGACTGAAGCTTTCTTT. Translation gives CASSQQGRTEAFF. Filled out from reference TRBV7-9 and TRBJ1-1, the complete variable domain reads DTGVSQNPRHKITKRGQNVTFRCDPISEHNRLYWYRQTLGQGPEFLTYFQNEAQLEKSRLLSDRFSAERPKGSFSTLEIQRTEQGDSAMYLCASSQQGRTEAFFGQGTRLTVV.

The chain combines TRBV19 with TRBJ2-2, with 8 bases aligning to TRBD1. The J segment lost 1 base and the V segment lost 2 bases, leaving 15 bases of the junction unmatched. CDR1 is LNHDA, CDR2 SQIVND, per germline (reference sequence). This CDR3 is 20 amino acids long. In DNA form, the CDR3 reads TGTGCCAGTAGTATATCTTATGCAGGGGGCCCGGCGTGGAACACCGGGGAGCTGTTTTTT. Its protein is CASSISYAGGPAWNTGELFF.

The chain combines TRBV28 with TRBJ2-7; 8 bases agree with TRBD1. Unmatched junction bases numbered 10, after V lost 5 bases and J lost 4 bases. Germline values: CDR1 MDHEN, CDR2 SYDVKM. This CDR3 is built from 15 residues. As DNA, the CDR3 is TGTGCCAGCAGTCCCACGACAGGGGCACGATACGAGCAGTACTTC. This gives the protein CASSPTTGARYEQYF.

The rearrangement uses TRBV21-1 and TRBJ2-7; the D call in the table, TRBD1, was not verified against the DNA. TRBV21-1 is an annotated pseudogene. This CDR3 region has 14 residues. The CDR3 nucleotides read TGTGCCAGCAGAGGGGGGACAGGGGTATACGAGCAGTACTTC. Its protein product is CASRGGTGVYEQYF.

The gene calls are TRBV7-9 and TRBJ1-4, with 7 nucleotides matching TRBD1. V lost 5 bases, J lost 4 bases, and 4 bases stayed unmatched. The V gene's germline CDR1 is SEHNR and CDR2 FQNEAQ (reference sequence). There are 14 residues in the CDR3. The CDR3 region has the DNA TGTGCCAGCAGCCCGGGACAGAGTAATGAAAAACTGTTTTTT. Translated: CASSPGQSNEKLFF.

This chain connects TRBV18 to TRBJ1-1; D ambiguous. V shed 6 bases and J shed 3 bases, with 11 bases lying between them. The CDR3 covers 13 residues. Germline CDR1 KGHSH, CDR2 LQKENI. The CDR3 is CASSPNTYTEAFF. DNA of the CDR3: TGTGCCAGCTCTCCCAATACTTACACTGAAGCTTTCTTT.

A single count supports this clone. This chain joins TRBV5-1 and TRBJ2-3; a weak D match, TRBD1 (5 bases). The CDR3 covers 15 residues. V gave up 0 bases and J gave up 5 bases, with 13 bases separating them. The V gene's germline CDR1 is SGHRS and CDR2 YFSETQ. CDR3 in DNA: TGCGCCAGCAGCTTGGAATTGGGGCGACAAGATACGCAGTATTTT. Amino acid sequence: CASSLELGRQDTQYF.

This clone came up once. The J gene is TRBJ1-2, the V gene TRBV11-1, with TRBD1 matching over 8 bases. The CDR3 length is 14 residues. J was trimmed by 3 bases and V by 5 bases; bases with no gene match: 5. CDR1 and CDR2 (germline): SGHAT, FQDESV (reference sequence). CDR3 residues: CASSPADRDYGYTF. The CDR3 bases are TGTGCCAGCAGCCCAGCGGACAGGGACTATGGCTACACCTTC.

V is TRBV7-8 and J is TRBJ1-4; possible D gene TRBD1, 6 bases. In germline, CDR1 is SGHVS, CDR2 FQNEAQ. The ends were cut back, 0 bases at V and 7 bases at J, with 9 bases in the middle. The CDR3 extends over 14 amino acids. The CDR3 DNA is TGTGCCAGCAGCTTAGCGGGAGGGGGTGAAAAACTGTTTTTT. This gives the protein CASSLAGGGEKLFF.

The V and J genes are TRBV7-8 and TRBJ1-1; 9 bases line up with TRBD1. The CDR3 has 14 amino acids. Germline trimming cut 6 bases from V and 3 bases from J; bases unmatched to any gene: 5. From germline, CDR1 is SGHVS and CDR2 FQNEAQ. The DNA of the CDR3 is TGTGCCAGCAGGCCTGACAGGGGGTACACTGAAGCTTTCTTT. It is translated as CASRPDRGYTEAFF.

The chain combines TRBV2 with TRBJ1-2; possibly TRBD1 for D (5 bases). The CDR3 is 15 amino acids. Per the germline V gene, CDR1 is SNHLY and CDR2 is FYNNEI. The V and J ends lost 0 bases and 5 bases respectively, with 13 bases between them. CDR3 amino acids: CASSEAPTEGYGYTF. The DNA of the CDR3 is TGTGCCAGCAGTGAAGCACCGACAGAAGGGTATGGCTACACCTTC.

The chain links TRBV5-4 to TRBJ2-5, with TRBD1 matching 7 bases. V dropped 5 bases and J dropped 5; count of bases not matched to a gene: 6. This CDR3 has 13 residues. Germline-derived CDR1 and CDR2 are SGHNT and YYREEE (reference sequence). The CDR3 loop reads CASSNKGAETQYF. In nucleotides, the CDR3 is TGTGCCAGCAGTAATAAGGGGGCGGAGACCCAGTACTTC.

Notes on this clone: Sequence at one end of the junction differs from germline and may be a read error. The CDR3 region has the DNA TGTGCCAGCAGCATGGGACAGGGCTATAGCAATGAGCCCCAGCATTTT. Amino acids: CASSMGQGYSNEPQHF. The chain joins TRBV7-9 to TRBJ1-5, with 9 nucleotides matching TRBD1. This CDR3 comprises 16 residues. Germline-derived CDR1 and CDR2 are SEHNR and FQNEAQ (reference sequence).

V is TRBV28 and J is TRBJ2-4, with TRBD1 as a possible D gene (6 bases). V was trimmed by 5 bases and J by 0 bases, leaving 11 bases between them. Germline loops: CDR1 MDHEN, CDR2 SYDVKM. The CDR3 covers 15 residues. DNA for the CDR3: TGTGCCAGCAGTGGGGGACAATTAGCCAAAAACATTCAGTACTTC. This encodes CASSGGQLAKNIQYF.

V and J are TRBV6-1 and TRBJ2-1; 9 nucleotides align to TRBD2. The germline V gene encodes CDR1 MNHNS and CDR2 SASEGT. This CDR3 has 19 amino acids. J gave up 2 bases and V 0 bases, and 11 bases lay outside the gene matches. The CDR3 bases are TGTGCCAGCAGTGAAGCAAGGATAGCGGGAGAAGGGGCCTACAATGAGCAGTTCTTC. It translates to CASSEARIAGEGAYNEQFF.

The chain joins TRBV7-2 to TRBJ1-2; TRBD1 might be the D (5 bases). The CDR3 sequence is 13 residues long. V gave up 3 bases and J gave up 5 bases, with 10 bases separating them. The germline V gene encodes CDR1 SGHTA and CDR2 FQGNSA. The CDR3 region has the DNA TGTGCCAGCAGCTTTCGTGGGGGGTATGGCTACACCTTC. Translation: CASSFRGGYGYTF. Full variable domain (outside the CDR3, taken from reference TRBV7-2 and TRBJ1-2): GAGVSQSPSNKVTEKGKDVELRCDPISGHTALYWYRQSLGQGLEFLIYFQGNSAPDKSGLPSDRFSAERTGGSVSTLTIQRTQQEDSAVYLCASSFRGGYGYTFGSGTRLTVV.

V gene TRBV4-2 combines with J gene TRBJ2-7, with D perhaps matching TRBD2 (5 bases). V was trimmed by 1 base and J by 6 bases, leaving 16 bases between them. CDR1 and CDR2 from the germline V gene are LGHNA and YNFKEQ. CDR3 length: 15 residues. The CDR3 protein is CASSQVPGRYSEQYF. DNA for the CDR3: TGTGCCAGCAGCCAAGTTCCGGGAAGATACTCCGAGCAGTACTTC.

This rearrangement joins TRBV6-5 to TRBJ1-1, with D uncertain. This CDR3 region has 12 residues. The ends were cut back, 5 bases at V and 11 bases at J, with 15 bases in the middle. The germline gives CDR1 MNHEY, CDR2 SVGAGI. CDR3 bases: TGTGCCAGCAGTCATATTGGAGGGTCGGCTTTCTTT. Protein sequence: CASSHIGGSAFF.

The V gene is TRBV30, the J gene TRBJ1-2, with D possibly being TRBD1 (6 bases). The CDR3 has 11 residues. CDR1 and CDR2 from the germline V gene are GTSNPN and SVGIG (reference sequence). The V and J ends lost 2 bases and 8 bases respectively, with 9 bases between them. The CDR3 DNA reads TGTGCCTGGAGTCCAGGGGAAGGCTACACCTTC. It encodes CAWSPGEGYTF.

The rearrangement joins TRBV3-1 (or the pseudogene TRBV3-2) to TRBJ2-1; possibly TRBD1 for D (6 bases). Between the trimmed V and J ends, which lost 0 bases and 7 bases, there was a span of 10 bases. The CDR3 contains 14 residues. Per the germline V gene, CDR1 is LGHDT and CDR2 is YNNKEL (reference sequence). As DNA, the CDR3 is TGTGCCAGCAGCCAAGATCCAGGGGTAAATGAGCAGTTCTTC. Translation gives CASSQDPGVNEQFF.

This clone occurred once. The CDR3 region is CASSEVFGRANTGELFF. CDR3 bases: TGTGCCAGTAGTGAGGTTTTCGGCAGGGCGAACACCGGGGAGCTGTTTTTT. The chain is built from TRBV19 and TRBJ2-2; tentatively, D is TRBD1 (5 bases). There are 17 residues in the CDR3. V was pared by 5 bases and J by 0 bases, with 16 bases between. Germline assignment: CDR1 LNHDA and CDR2 SQIVND (reference sequence).

This chain joins TRBV19 and TRBJ2-5, with 12 bases fitting TRBD1. The CDR3 totals 13 residues. Germline lookup yields CDR1 LNHDA and CDR2 SQIVND (reference sequence). V dropped 9 bases and J dropped 4; count of bases not matched to a gene: 3. The CDR3 region has the DNA TGTGCCAGCGGGACAGGGGGCGGAGAGACCCAGTACTTC. This translates into CASGTGGGETQYF.